This T cell receptor beta chain was captured by sequencing in a study of shared clonotypes between healthy human individuals. Study results and caveats: Clonotype sharing among the donors was expected to vary with sequencing depth. The study generally estimated greater richness for naive than memory subsets.

Remarks on this clone: Its antigen is still unknown.

Assay used: immunoSEQ multiplex PCR; TCRdb lists only in-frame clones, some missing. Of a few million clones in the sample, 85% to 95% are singletons; the top ten hold 0.37%. Germline-derived CDR1 and CDR2 are MDHEN and SYDVKM. This CDR3 is 14 amino acids long. Trimming stripped 4 bases from V and 9 bases from J, with 19 bases between. The specimen sequenced was naive CD4+ T cells from PBMCs. Subset meaning: CD45RA+ positively selected. This clonotype originated in a man between 18 and 29 years old in good health. Some clones in this sample may be carry-over from other donors' samples. The rearrangement uses TRBV28 and TRBJ2-7, with D possibly being TRBD1 (5 bases). CDR3 DNA: TGTGCCAGCAGTTCCGAAACACAAGGGGCAGGGCAGTACTTC. Its translation is CASSSETQGAGQYF. The complete variable domain, with remaining parts taken from reference TRBV28 and TRBJ2-7, reads DVKVTQSSRYLVKRTGEKVFLECVQDMDHENMFWYRQDPGLGLRLIYFSYDVKMKEKGDIPEGYSVSREKKERFSLILESASTNQTSMYLCASSSETQGAGQYFGPGTRLTVT.